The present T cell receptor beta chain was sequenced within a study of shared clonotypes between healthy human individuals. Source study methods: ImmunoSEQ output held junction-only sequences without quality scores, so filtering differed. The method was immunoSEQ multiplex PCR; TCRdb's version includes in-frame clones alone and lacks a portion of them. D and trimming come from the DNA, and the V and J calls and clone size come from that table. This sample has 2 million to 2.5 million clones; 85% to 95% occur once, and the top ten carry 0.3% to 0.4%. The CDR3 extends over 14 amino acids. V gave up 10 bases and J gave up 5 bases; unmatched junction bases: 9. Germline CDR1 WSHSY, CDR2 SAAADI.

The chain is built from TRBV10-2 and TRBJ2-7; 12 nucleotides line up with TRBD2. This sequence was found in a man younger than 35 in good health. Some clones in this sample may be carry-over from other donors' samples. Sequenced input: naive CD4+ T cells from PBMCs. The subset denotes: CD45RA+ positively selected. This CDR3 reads CATTTSGSLNEQYF. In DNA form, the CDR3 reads TGCGCCACTACGACTAGCGGGAGTCTCAACGAGCAGTACTTC.